This is a list of T cell receptor beta chains from one sample in a study of T cell repertoires in aging, cancer and after chemotherapy. Via MiXCR, TCRdb re-called the multiplex PCR reads, giving one row per CDR3 protein. Here the sample spans thousands of distinct CDR3 sequences, roughly 39% being singletons. The sample taken for sequencing was blood. The receptors come from a human donor in good health. Both conserved end residues are part of each CDR3. Each record gives: V gene, CDR3 protein.

>TRBV6-5
CASSYTSATGGTNYGYTF
>TRBV6-1
CASTQGQLVDTQYF
>TRBV6-5
CASSWGQGARQPQHF
>TRBV7-6
CASSPGGLSNEQFF
>TRBV5-6
CASSKDGGYGYTF
>TRBV27
CASSRNTGELFF
>TRBV18
CASSPTVNTEAFF
>TRBV19
CASSTQNSNQPQHF
>TRBV5-6
CASSRNPDLNTGELFF
>TRBV6-5
CASTLNPTVGNTIYF
>TRBV27
CASSPPLGRSNYGYTF
>TRBV19
CASSRDRVINQPQHF
>TRBV6-5
CASSLGLGDQPQHF
>TRBV11-1
CATAGGAGIQYF
>TRBV19
CASRTEGTGNTIYF
>TRBV6-5
CASSYLGRGPNTEAFF
>TRBV6-1
CASRRDGSNEKLFF
>TRBV6-2/TRBV6-3
CASSYSKGSTDTQYF
>TRBV12-3/TRBV12-4
CASSPGTGAEAFF
>TRBV29-1
CSVERGNTIYF
>TRBV5-1
CASSLSGRTDTQYF
>TRBV12-3/TRBV12-4
CASRPQVNTDTQYF
>TRBV7-6
CASSAPRRAVAGKGETQYF
>TRBV29-1
CSVAIRGSKAFF
>TRBV27
CASSPREYSPLHF
>TRBV18
CASSLDIGKNTEAFF
>TRBV19
CASSPQGGPPTDTQYF
>TRBV11-3
CASSYQARYEQYF
>TRBV30
CAWSPQGSTEAFF
>TRBV27
CASSSTGWGSPLHF
>TRBV29-1
CSVGGSTDTQYF
>TRBV19
CASSKQRSATDTQYF
>TRBV12-3/TRBV12-4
CASSQRGVQYF
>TRBV29-1
CSVDGRGDVTQYF
>TRBV6-1
CASSWTSAETQYF
>TRBV7-6
CASSLDQETQYF
>TRBV20-1
CSARGGSNQPQHF
>TRBV19
CASRAPSGGSYNEQFF
>TRBV19
CASSPFNYGYTF
>TRBV27
CASSFQKNTEAFF
>TRBV6-5
CASSHAPDRAETQYF
>TRBV19
CASSISHGDNSPLHF
>TRBV11-3
CASSFSGVTGEQYF
>TRBV6-5
CASSYSAGRGGRDTQYF